The present T cell receptor (beta chain) was sequenced within a study of T cells in Graves' hyperthyroidism and ophthalmopathy. Study in general: Before treatment of any kind, peripheral blood was taken at initial diagnosis. Study findings and constraints: Ophthalmopathy could be told apart from stable hyperthyroidism with a 13 V-J model.

RNA transcripts gave rise to amplified TCR beta CDR3 regions. The study used the HTBI primer set for a first-round RT-PCR of the TCR CDR3. TCRdb reprocessed the multiplex PCR reads via MiXCR and lists one record per CDR3 protein. The sample consists of hundreds of thousands of distinct CDR3 sequences, under 20% of them appearing once. Those with hyperthyroidism were 18 to 65 years old, newly diagnosed, and ill for under 2 months. This clonotype was found many times. Its antigen is undetermined. The germline V gene has CDR1 KGHSH and CDR2 LQKENI. The length of the CDR3 is 17 residues. V was clipped by 5 bases and J by 6 bases; unmatched bases: 10.

The J gene is TRBJ2-2, the V gene TRBV18, with 12 nucleotides matching TRBD1. The sample consisted of blood. The TCR originated in a woman in her forties or fifties with Graves' hyperthyroidism that later progressed to Graves' ophthalmopathy. The CDR3 here is CASSDQRDRGRSGELFF. The CDR3 DNA reads TGTGCCAGCTCAGACCAGCGGGACAGGGGGCGATCCGGGGAGCTGTTTTTT. The variable domain in full, with the rest retrieved from reference TRBV18 and TRBJ2-2, is NAGVMQNPRHLVRRRGQEARLRCSPMKGHSHVYWYRQLPEEGLKFMVYLQKENIIDESGMPKERFSAEFPKEGPSILRIQQVVRGDSAAYFCASSDQRDRGRSGELFFGEGSRLTVL.